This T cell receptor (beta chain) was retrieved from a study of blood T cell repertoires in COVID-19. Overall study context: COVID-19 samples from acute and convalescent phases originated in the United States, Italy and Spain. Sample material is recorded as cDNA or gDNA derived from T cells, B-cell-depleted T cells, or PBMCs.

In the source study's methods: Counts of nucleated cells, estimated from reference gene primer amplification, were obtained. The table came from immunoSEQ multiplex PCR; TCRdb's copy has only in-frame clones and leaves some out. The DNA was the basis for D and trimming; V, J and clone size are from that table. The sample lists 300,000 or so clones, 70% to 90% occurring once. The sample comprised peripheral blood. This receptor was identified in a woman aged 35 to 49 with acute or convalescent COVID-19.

The CDR3 reads CASSADVLANYGYTF. CDR3 sequence (DNA): TGTGCCAGCAGCGCCGACGTCCTAGCTAACTATGGCTACACCTTC. The V call is TRBV6-6, the J call TRBJ1-2; unclear D gene. Trimming pared 6 bases from V and 0 bases from J, leaving 14 bases between. CDR1 and CDR2 (germline): MNHNY, SVGAGI (reference sequence). The length of the CDR3 is 15 residues.